This TCR beta chain was observed in a study of human T cells and chemical hapten exposure. Original processing notes: The median was approximately 89,000 TCRs per sample, ranging roughly 20,000 to 750,000. TCRdb ran MiXCR on the RACE reads and lists one entry per CDR3 protein. The V and J calls and clone size come from TCRdb's table, not from the authors' own analysis. The sample includes about 79,000 distinct CDR3 sequences, over 8.5% of them seen just once. The time point: healthy volunteer bleed at 6 weeks. Whole blood that had not been fractionated was the source of extracted total RNA. V dropped 1 base and J dropped 0 bases, with 12 bases sitting between them. The CDR3 has 16 residues. The germline CDR1 and CDR2 sequences are SGHDN and FVKESK.

The TCR originated in a male donor in good health. Some clones in this sample may be carry-over from other donors' samples. The V and J genes are TRBV14 and TRBJ1-1; D is unclear. Sequencing used whole blood. CDR3 DNA sequence: TGTGCCAGCAGCCAAGTGGGTTCAGGCTTGAACACTGAAGCTTTCTTT. Translation: CASSQVGSGLNTEAFF.